Following are 2 T cell receptor beta chains from one sample sequenced in a study of cytomegalovirus exposure and HLA in healthy donors. PCR was performed using 60 Vbeta and 13 Jbeta primers. Profiled with immunoSEQ multiplex PCR; TCRdb holds only in-frame clones, not every one. The data show under 110,000 clones, 80% to 90% seen once. The sequenced sample was PBMCs. Receptors originate from a man aged 50 or older in good health and CMV-seronegative.

This rearrangement joins TRBV7-8 to TRBJ2-5; D is perhaps TRBD1 (7 bases). V was cut by 0 bases and J by 4 bases, with 21 bases left in between. The V gene's germline CDR1 is SGHVS and CDR2 FQNEAQ. The CDR3 totals 18 residues. The CDR3 loop reads CASSLAEGAGGLAETQYF. The DNA for the CDR3 is TGTGCCAGCAGCTTAGCGGAGGGGGCAGGGGGTTTGGCAGAGACCCAGTACTTC.

There are a few counts of this clone. The genes are TRBV7-9 and TRBJ1-1, with no clear D. Germline-derived CDR1 and CDR2 are SEHNR and FQNEAQ (reference sequence). The ends were cut back, 5 bases at V and 5 bases at J, with 18 bases in the middle. The CDR3 is made up of 15 amino acids. The CDR3 DNA reads TGTGCCAGCAGCCAGTTGACTTCATCGGGAACTGAAGCTTTCTTT. Protein sequence: CASSQLTSSGTEAFF.